This TCR beta chain was recorded in a study of naive and memory T cell subsets. CDR3 size: 10 residues. An equimolar mix of two oligonucleotides served as the beta constant-region primer for TRBC1 and TRBC2. TCRdb used MiXCR to reprocess the UMI-ligation and nested PCR reads, holding one entry per CDR3 protein. There are 120,000 to 150,000 distinct CDR3 sequences in the sample; over 15% occur only once, and about 0.13% lies in the top ten. Whole-study results and caveats: Naive repertoires, especially CD8, held a few larger clonotypes, possibly memory cells re-expressing CD45RA. The power law exponent of TCR abundance differed between naive and memory cells. Over 95% of naive TCR sequences appeared only once after error correction, unlike memory subsets.

CD8 T cells were positively selected from what remained after CD4 positive selection. Comments on this clonotype: The target antigen is unknown.

The TCR sequence derives from a human donor in good health. Sequenced: naive CD4+ T cells from blood. The rearrangement joins TRBV21-1 to TRBJ2-7. TRBV21-1 is an annotated pseudogene. CDR3 in amino acids: CASGANEQYF. DNA of the CDR3: TGTGCCAGCGGTGCGAACGAGCAGTACTTC.